This passage covers 14 T cell receptor beta chains from one sample sequenced in a study of T cells after yellow fever vaccination. TCRdb passed the 5' RACE reads through MiXCR, listing each CDR3 protein once. This sample has roughly 500,000 distinct CDR3 sequences, with roughly a fifth found just once. The sequencing used PBMCs, collected 15 days after the yellow fever booster vaccination. Receptor source: a young man who received the YFV17D yellow fever vaccine.

This clonotype was seen a handful of times. This chain uses TRBV18 with TRBJ2-1; perhaps TRBD2 as D (5 bases). The length of the CDR3 is 13 residues. V dropped 0 bases and J dropped 10 bases, with 10 bases sitting between them. Germline loops: CDR1 KGHSH, CDR2 LQKENI. The CDR3 region is CASSPPKTGEQFF. In nucleotides, the CDR3 is TGTGCCAGCTCACCACCGAAAACGGGGGAGCAGTTCTTC.

The chain couples TRBV9 to TRBJ2-5, with D maybe TRBD1 (6 bases). This CDR3 region has 15 residues. Germline V gene sequence: CDR1 SGDLS, CDR2 YYNGEE. Trimming took 3 bases from V and 1 from J, leaving 13 bases between them. CDR3 residues: CASSERDRLQETQYF. The CDR3 region has the DNA TGTGCCAGCAGCGAAAGAGACAGGCTCCAAGAGACCCAGTACTTC.

This clonotype was observed a handful of times. The V and J genes are TRBV9 and TRBJ2-3, with TRBD1 matching over 9 bases. V shed 3 bases and J 4 bases; nucleotides not matched to a gene: 6. Per germline, CDR1 SGDLS and CDR2 YYNGEE. This CDR3 has 15 residues. The CDR3 reads CASSDGQGTADTQYF. The CDR3, as DNA: TGTGCCAGCAGCGACGGACAGGGGACAGCAGATACGCAGTATTTT.

CDR3 sequence: CASSHSDPRDTQYF. CDR3 DNA: TGTGCCAGCAGCCATTCTGACCCCAGAGATACGCAGTATTTT. The rearrangement joins TRBV14 to TRBJ2-3; D is unclear. The V and J ends lost 3 bases and 5 bases respectively, with 12 bases between them. Germline CDR1 SGHDN, CDR2 FVKESK. The CDR3 spans 14 residues.

This clonotype has only a few counts. V gene TRBV6-5 combines with J gene TRBJ2-2; 8 nucleotides agree with TRBD1. The V segment lost 0 bases and the J segment 1 base; nucleotides outside the gene matches: 4. The germline V gene encodes CDR1 MNHEY and CDR2 SVGAGI. The CDR3 extends over 17 amino acids. The CDR3 sequence: CASSYSLGQGNTGELFF. The CDR3 nucleotides are TGTGCCAGCAGTTACTCCCTAGGACAGGGGAACACCGGGGAGCTGTTTTTT.

This clonotype was detected a few times. The chain links TRBV14 to TRBJ2-5, with D uncertain. The V gene lost 4 bases and the J gene lost 1 base, with 13 bases spanning the gap. Germline CDR1 and CDR2: SGHDN and FVKESK. The CDR3 is 15 amino acids. CDR3 sequence (DNA): TGTGCCAGCAGCCCCACGGGCGTCTTCCAAGAGACCCAGTACTTC. It specifies CASSPTGVFQETQYF.

This clonotype was seen ten or more times. CDR3 nucleotides: TGTGCCAGCAGTTTGAGAGAAGGCACTGAAGCTTTCTTT. It is translated as CASSLREGTEAFF. The rearrangement links TRBV27 to TRBJ1-1; D is uncertain. The V gene's germline CDR1 is MNHEY and CDR2 SMNVEV (reference sequence). V was cut by 3 bases and J by 4 bases, with 9 bases left in between. The CDR3 is 13 residues long.

This rearrangement joins TRBV2 to TRBJ2-2, with TRBD1 matching over 7 bases. CDR1 SNHLY and CDR2 FYNNEI come from the germline V gene. V lost 5 bases to trimming and J lost 4 bases; unmatched junction nucleotides: 4. CDR3 length: 14 amino acids. This chain's CDR3 is CASSLRDSTGELFF. CDR3 DNA sequence: TGTGCCAGCAGTCTCCGGGACAGCACCGGGGAGCTGTTTTTT. Based on the CDR3 plus reference TRBV2 and TRBJ2-2, the full variable domain is EPEVTQTPSHQVTQMGQEVILRCVPISNHLYFYWYRQILGQKVEFLVSFYNNEISEKSEIFDDQFSVERPDGSNFTLKIRSTKLEDSAMYFCASSLRDSTGELFFGEGSRLTVL.

The V gene is TRBV6-5, the J gene TRBJ1-2; TRBD1 agrees at 10 bases. The germline V gene encodes CDR1 MNHEY and CDR2 SVGAGI. The CDR3 extends over 15 amino acids. Trimming took 2 bases from V and 7 from J; bases not matched to a gene: 7. The CDR3, as DNA: TGTGCCAGCAGTTACCTCTCGGGACAGGGGTCTGGCTACACCTTC. Translation: CASSYLSGQGSGYTF.

This clonotype was counted between two and nine times. The chain joins TRBV27 to TRBJ1-3; D unclear. Trimming took 4 bases from V and 0 from J, leaving 16 bases between them. The CDR3 runs 17 residues. Germline CDR1 is MNHEY and CDR2 is SMNVEV (reference sequence). The DNA of the CDR3 is TGTGCCAGCAGTTCCTCAATACGTGCAAACTCTGGAAACACCATATATTTT. This gives the protein CASSSSIRANSGNTIYF.

This chain connects TRBV20-1 to TRBJ1-2, with D possibly TRBD1 on 5 matching bases. This CDR3 spans 11 amino acids. The germline gives CDR1 DFQATT, CDR2 SNEGSKA (reference sequence). V lost 4 bases to trimming and J lost 4 bases, with 7 bases between them. The CDR3 loop is CSAKGFYGYTF. The CDR3 DNA sequence: TGCAGTGCTAAGGGGTTCTATGGCTACACCTTC.

J is TRBJ2-7 and V is TRBV2, with 11 bases lining up with TRBD2. J gave up 1 base and V 5 bases, and 7 bases lay outside the gene matches. The germline V gene encodes CDR1 SNHLY and CDR2 FYNNEI. The CDR3 totals 16 residues. CDR3 sequence: CASSQTTSGISYEQYF. DNA of the CDR3: TGTGCCAGCAGTCAAACGACTAGCGGGATTTCCTACGAGCAGTACTTC.

The sample holds a few counts of this clonotype. The chain couples TRBV7-2 to TRBJ1-2; D unclear. V lost 2 bases and J 0 bases, leaving 10 bases between the germline ends. The CDR3 length is 15 residues. CDR1 and CDR2 from the germline V gene are SGHTA and FQGNSA. This CDR3 reads CASSLFNGANYGYTF. The DNA of the CDR3 is TGTGCCAGCAGCTTATTCAACGGTGCTAACTATGGCTACACCTTC.

This clonotype was recorded a few times. The rearrangement joins TRBV7-2 to TRBJ2-1; D is ambiguous. Deletions cut 5 bases from V and 4 bases from J, with 12 bases between. In germline, CDR1 is SGHTA, CDR2 FQGNSA. The CDR3 runs to 14 residues. Written as DNA, the CDR3 is TGTGCCAGCAGCCCAAATGACGTTTACAATGAGCAGTTCTTC. Its translation is CASSPNDVYNEQFF.